What follows are 9 T cell receptor beta chains derived from one specimen sequenced in a study of OX40 agonist ivuxolimab in advanced cancers. Data came from immunoSEQ multiplex PCR; TCRdb stores just in-frame clones and leaves some out. The sample carries over 25,000 clones, 81% recorded once. The specimen was CD4+ or CD8+ T cells sorted from blood, collected in a trial of the OX40 agonist ivuxolimab. Receptors were obtained from an adult with an advanced solid tumor such as melanoma, head and neck, liver or kidney cancer.

This chain joins TRBV7-9 and TRBJ2-7, with 10 bases that match TRBD1. This CDR3 has 15 residues. V lost 6 bases, J lost 6 bases, and 11 bases stayed unmatched. Germline V gene sequence: CDR1 SEHNR, CDR2 FQNEAQ (reference sequence). The CDR3 bases are TGTGCCAGCAGTCGGACCGGGACAGGGGTGAGCGAGCAGTACTTC. Protein product: CASSRTGTGVSEQYF. The full variable domain, in which reference TRBV7-9 and TRBJ2-7 provide the parts outside the CDR3, is DTGVSQNPRHKITKRGQNVTFRCDPISEHNRLYWYRQTLGQGPEFLTYFQNEAQLEKSRLLSDRFSAERPKGSFSTLEIQRTEQGDSAMYLCASSRTGTGVSEQYFGPGTRLTVT.

The J gene is TRBJ1-3, the V gene TRBV4-1; unclear D gene. The CDR3 loop spans 15 amino acids. V lost 4 bases to trimming and J lost 4 bases, with 14 bases between them. Germline assignment: CDR1 MGHRA and CDR2 YSYEKL. CDR3 protein: CASSRISSGGNTIYF. The DNA of the CDR3 is TGCGCCAGCAGCCGAATTTCGAGTGGAGGAAACACCATATATTTT.

This clone was seen more than once but under ten times. The J gene is TRBJ2-7, the V gene TRBV2, with D hard to call. Between the trimmed V and J ends, which lost 1 base and 3 bases, there was a span of 10 bases. This CDR3 contains 14 residues. CDR1 SNHLY and CDR2 FYNNEI come from the germline V gene. The CDR3 protein is CASSEVKDHYEQYF. CDR3 in DNA: TGTGCCAGCAGTGAAGTAAAGGATCACTACGAGCAGTACTTC.

This clone was seen just once. The chain has TRBV12-5 and TRBJ2-5; 10 bases agree with TRBD2. The CDR3 extends over 17 amino acids. J lost 7 bases, V lost 5 bases, and 16 bases had no gene match. The V gene's germline CDR1 is LGHNT and CDR2 FRNRAP. The CDR3 DNA reads TGTGCTAGTGGTGCACCGGGACTAGCGCACCAGAGGGTGACCCAGTACTTC. Translated, it gives CASGAPGLAHQRVTQYF.

V and J are TRBV11-3 and TRBJ1-1; D uncertain. This CDR3 comprises 13 residues. Looked up from germline, CDR1 is SGHNT and CDR2 is YENEEA. V was clipped by 1 base and J by 4 bases, with 7 bases between them. CDR3 region: CASSLAGLTEAFF. The CDR3 nucleotides read TGTGCCAGCAGCTTAGCAGGTCTCACTGAAGCTTTCTTT.

The rearrangement joins TRBV7-8 to TRBJ1-5; D not certain. The germline gives CDR1 SGHVS, CDR2 FQNEAQ. CDR3 length: 15 amino acids. The germline V and J ends were trimmed by 1 base and 1 base, with 8 bases remaining between them. The CDR3 reads CASSLVWNSNQPQHF. CDR3 in DNA: TGTGCCAGCAGCTTAGTTTGGAACAGCAATCAGCCCCAGCATTTT.

This clone was found many times. In nucleotides, the CDR3 is TGTGCCAGCAGCGCCGAGGGGGGGCGGTCTGGGGATACGCAGTATTTT. Translation: CASSAEGGRSGDTQYF. This sequence joins TRBV9 and TRBJ2-3, with D possibly TRBD2 on 7 matching bases. This CDR3 region has 16 residues. Germline lookup yields CDR1 SGDLS and CDR2 YYNGEE. V was pared by 3 bases and J by 6 bases, with 20 bases between.

This chain connects TRBV14 to TRBJ1-1; no clear D gene. Per the germline V gene, CDR1 is SGHDN and CDR2 is FVKESK. The CDR3 loop spans 12 amino acids. Deletions cut 4 bases from V and 7 bases from J, with 10 bases between. The CDR3 loop reads CASSPSPFEAFF. The DNA of the CDR3 is TGTGCCAGCAGCCCAAGCCCATTTGAAGCTTTCTTT.

The chain employs TRBV6-5 and TRBJ2-7; D is unclear. This CDR3 has 10 amino acids. In germline, CDR1 is MNHEY, CDR2 SVGAGI. V was shortened by 6 bases and J by 3 bases, with 3 bases between the two germline ends. CDR3 loop: CASRNYEQYF. As DNA, the CDR3 is TGTGCCAGCAGGAACTACGAGCAGTACTTC.